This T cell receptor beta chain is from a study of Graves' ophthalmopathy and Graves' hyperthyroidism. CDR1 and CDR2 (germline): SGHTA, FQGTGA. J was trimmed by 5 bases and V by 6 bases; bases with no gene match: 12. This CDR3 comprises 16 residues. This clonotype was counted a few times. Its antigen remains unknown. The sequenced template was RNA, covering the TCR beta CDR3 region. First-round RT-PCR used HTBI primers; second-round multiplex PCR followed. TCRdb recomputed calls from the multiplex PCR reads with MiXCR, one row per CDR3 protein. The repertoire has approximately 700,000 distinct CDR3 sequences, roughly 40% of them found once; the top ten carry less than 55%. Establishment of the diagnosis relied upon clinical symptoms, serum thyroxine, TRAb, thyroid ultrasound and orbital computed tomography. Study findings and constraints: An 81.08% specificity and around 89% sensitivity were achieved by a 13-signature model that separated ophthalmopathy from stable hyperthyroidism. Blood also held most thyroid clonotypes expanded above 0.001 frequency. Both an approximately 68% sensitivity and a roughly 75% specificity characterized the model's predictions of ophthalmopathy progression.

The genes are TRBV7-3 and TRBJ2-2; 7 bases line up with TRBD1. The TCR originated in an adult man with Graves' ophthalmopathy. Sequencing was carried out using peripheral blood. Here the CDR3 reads CASSFAGGTGTGELFF. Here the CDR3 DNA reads TGTGCCAGCAGTTTCGCAGGGGGTACTGGGACCGGGGAGCTGTTTTTT.